The TCR beta chain described here comes from a study of T cells in Graves' hyperthyroidism and ophthalmopathy. Findings and limits, study-wide: A 13 V-J signature model discriminated ophthalmopathy versus stable hyperthyroidism. Blood shared most expanded thyroid clonotypes above 0.001.

The CDR3 contains 12 residues. Germline loops: CDR1 LNHDA, CDR2 SQIVND (reference sequence). V dropped 6 bases and J dropped 5 bases, with 8 bases sitting between them. Using RNA transcripts as the source, TCR beta CDR3 regions were amplified. TCR CDR3 regions were first amplified by RT-PCR with HTBI primers. Via MiXCR, TCRdb re-called the multiplex PCR reads, giving one row per CDR3 protein. The table lists more than 150,000 distinct CDR3 sequences, about 17% of them singletons, with 25% to 30% in the top ten. This clonotype has a count of ten or more. Its antigen is undetermined. If no ophthalmopathy progression occurred within 18 months, Graves' hyperthyroidism was stable. Any patient presenting with uncontrolled infection, other autoimmune disease, pregnancy or lactation was left out.

The sample was blood. This sequence originates from a woman aged 45-60 years with Graves' hyperthyroidism. V is TRBV19 and J is TRBJ1-5, with D perhaps matching TRBD1 (6 bases). The CDR3 here is CASSYRDQPQHF. The CDR3 coding sequence is TGTGCCAGTAGCTACAGGGATCAGCCCCAGCATTTT. Drawing the rest from reference TRBV19 and TRBJ1-5, the complete variable domain is DGGITQSPKYLFRKEGQNVTLSCEQNLNHDAMYWYRQDPGQGLRLIYYSQIVNDFQKGDIAEGYSVSREKKESFPLTVTSAQKNPTAFYLCASSYRDQPQHFGDGTRLSIL.